A selection of T cell receptor beta chains follows, all from one sample in a study of T cell responses to AZD1222 COVID-19 vaccine. The repertoire was sequenced with immunoSEQ multiplex PCR; TCRdb's copy has only in-frame clones and lacks some. The repertoire holds around 130,000 clones, with just over 85% as singletons. This specimen was peripheral blood, taken on day 0 of AZD1222 vaccination. These receptors were collected from an adult in good health. Both conserved end residues are part of each CDR3. A D gene is named only where the DNA matches it firmly. Clone sizes are given selectively: once, few, many, or a class where the clone is expanded.

TRBV29-1	-	TRBJ2-1	-	TGCAGCGTACTTAGACAGTTCTCCTACAATGAGCAGTTCTTC	CSVLRQFSYNEQFF
TRBV7-7	-	TRBJ2-2	TRBD2	TGTGCCAGCTCTAGCGGGGCGAACACCGGGGAGCTGTTTTTT	CASSSGANTGELFF
TRBV12-3/TRBV12-4	-	TRBJ1-1	TRBD1	TGTGCCAGCAGCCTAGGGGGCCGTACTGAAGCTTTCTTT	CASSLGGRTEAFF
TRBV28	-	TRBJ1-1	-	TGTGCCAGCAGTTTACCCCGCGGAGGGGTGAAGACTGAAGCTTTCTTT	CASSLPRGGVKTEAFF
TRBV27	-	TRBJ2-1	TRBD1	TGTGCCAGCAGTCCAGGGGGTAATGAGCAGTTCTTC	CASSPGGNEQFF
TRBV19	-	TRBJ1-5	TRBD1	TGTGCCAGTAGTACGAAGACAGGGGGTAATCAGCCCCAGCATTTT	CASSTKTGGNQPQHF
TRBV7-2	-	TRBJ2-3	TRBD1	TGTGCCAGCAGCTATTCGGGACAGACAGTAGATACGCAGTATTTT	CASSYSGQTVDTQYF
TRBV28	once	TRBJ1-5	-	TGTGCCACCGTACTTGGGGGGCCGAATCAGCCCCAGCATTTT	CATVLGGPNQPQHF
TRBV6-5	-	TRBJ2-7	TRBD2	TGTGCCAGCTCGCCAGCGGGAGGTGCAGACGAGCAGTACTTC	CASSPAGGADEQYF
TRBV3-1/TRBV3-2	-	TRBJ2-1	-	TGTGCCAGCAGCCAAGAAGGGATAAGAGGCTACAATGAGCAGTTCTTC	CASSQEGIRGYNEQFF
TRBV18	-	TRBJ2-2	TRBD2	TGTGCCAGCTCCCTCGGGACAGGAGGACTAGCGGGGAACACCGGGGAGCTGTTTTTT	CASSLGTGGLAGNTGELFF
TRBV9	once	TRBJ2-1	-	TGTGCCAGCAGCGTAGGATCATATGAGCAGTTCTTC	CASSVGSYEQFF
TRBV19	-	TRBJ1-6	-	TGTGCCAGTGCAATTTTCGGTTCACCCCTCCACTTT	CASAIFGSPLHF
TRBV7-9	-	TRBJ1-1	-	TGTGCCAGCATCAACTTAGGGGACACTGAAGCTTTCTTT	CASINLGDTEAFF
TRBV10-3	-	TRBJ2-3	TRBD2	TGTGCCATCAATACGGGAGGGCCTCGTGATACGCAGTATTTT	CAINTGGPRDTQYF
TRBV9	-	TRBJ2-1	-	TGTGCCAGCAGCGTATTGTCGGGCTATGAGCAGTTCTTC	CASSVLSGYEQFF
TRBV18	few	TRBJ2-7	TRBD1	TGTGCCAGCTCACCAGGGACAGGGGAACGCTACGAGCAGTACTTC	CASSPGTGERYEQYF
TRBV7-9	-	TRBJ1-2	TRBD1	TGTGCCAGCAGCTTAGGGACAGGGGGAGGAAACTATGGCTACACCTTC	CASSLGTGGGNYGYTF
TRBV12-3/TRBV12-4	many	TRBJ1-2	-	TGTGCCAGCAGTTTAAGTACACGACGGGGCTACACCTTC	CASSLSTRRGYTF
TRBV5-1	-	TRBJ2-7	TRBD1	TGCGCCAGCAGCTGGGGACAGGGGATCTACGAGCAGTACTTC	CASSWGQGIYEQYF
TRBV4-3	-	TRBJ1-2	TRBD1	TGCGCCAGCAGCCAAGAATTAACGACAGGGCCCTATGGCTACACCTTC	CASSQELTTGPYGYTF
TRBV6-5	-	TRBJ1-5	-	TGTGCCAGCAGTTCTGGGAGGGCTCAGCCCCAGCATTTT	CASSSGRAQPQHF
TRBV6-5	-	TRBJ2-1	TRBD2	TGTGCCAGCAGACTAGCGTTCGACAATGAGCAGTTCTTC	CASRLAFDNEQFF
TRBV28	-	TRBJ2-1	-	TGTGCCAGCAGAGGCGAAGCGGAGTACAATGAGCAGTTCTTC	CASRGEAEYNEQFF